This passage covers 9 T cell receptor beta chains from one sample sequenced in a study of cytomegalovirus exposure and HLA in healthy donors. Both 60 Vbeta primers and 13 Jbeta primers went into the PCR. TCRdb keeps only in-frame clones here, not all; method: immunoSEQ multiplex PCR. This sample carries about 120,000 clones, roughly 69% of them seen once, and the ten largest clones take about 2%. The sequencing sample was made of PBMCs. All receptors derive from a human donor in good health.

The chain's CDR3 is CASSLGTGPSTDTQYF. CDR3 DNA sequence: TGCGCCAGCAGCTTGGGGACAGGCCCTAGCACAGATACGCAGTATTTT. This chain joins TRBV5-1 and TRBJ2-3; the match to TRBD1 covers 7 bases. The CDR3 covers 16 residues. V was clipped by 0 bases and J by 0 bases; unmatched bases: 4. CDR1 SGHRS and CDR2 YFSETQ come from the germline V gene.

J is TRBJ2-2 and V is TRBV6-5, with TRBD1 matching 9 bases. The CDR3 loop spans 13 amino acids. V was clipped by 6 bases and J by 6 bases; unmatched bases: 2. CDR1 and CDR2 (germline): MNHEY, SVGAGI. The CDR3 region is CASSRDRAGELFF. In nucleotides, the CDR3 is TGTGCCAGCAGCCGGGACAGGGCCGGGGAGCTGTTTTTT.

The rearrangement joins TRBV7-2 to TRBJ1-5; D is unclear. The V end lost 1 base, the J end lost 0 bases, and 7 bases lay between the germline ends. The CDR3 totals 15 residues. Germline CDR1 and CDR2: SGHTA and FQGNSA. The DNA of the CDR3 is TGTGCCAGCAGCTTAGGGCCAAATAGCAATCAGCCCCAGCATTTT. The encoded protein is CASSLGPNSNQPQHF.

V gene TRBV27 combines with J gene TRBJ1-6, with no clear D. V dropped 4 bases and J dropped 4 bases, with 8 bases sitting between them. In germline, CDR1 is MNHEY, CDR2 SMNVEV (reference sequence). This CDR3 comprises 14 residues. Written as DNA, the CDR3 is TGTGCCAGCAGTTCCCAAATGTATAATTCACCCCTCCACTTT. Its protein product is CASSSQMYNSPLHF.

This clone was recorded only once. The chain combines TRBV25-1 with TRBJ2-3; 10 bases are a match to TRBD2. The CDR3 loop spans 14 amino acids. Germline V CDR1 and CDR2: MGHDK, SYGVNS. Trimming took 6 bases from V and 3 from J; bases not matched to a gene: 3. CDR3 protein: CASRSGGATDTQYF. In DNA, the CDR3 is TGTGCCAGCAGAAGCGGGGGGGCTACAGATACGCAGTATTTT.

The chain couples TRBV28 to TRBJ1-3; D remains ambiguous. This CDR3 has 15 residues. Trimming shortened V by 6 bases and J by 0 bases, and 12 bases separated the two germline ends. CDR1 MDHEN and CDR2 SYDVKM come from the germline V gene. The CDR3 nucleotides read TGTGCCAGCAGAAGGACTATCGGCTCTGGAAACACCATATATTTT. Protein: CASRRTIGSGNTIYF.

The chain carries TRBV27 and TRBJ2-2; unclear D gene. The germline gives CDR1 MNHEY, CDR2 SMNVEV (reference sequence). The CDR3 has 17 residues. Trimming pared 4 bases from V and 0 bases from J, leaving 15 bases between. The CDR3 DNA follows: TGTGCCAGCAGTTCTCTTACCCTGAGCGCGAACACCGGGGAGCTGTTTTTT. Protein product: CASSSLTLSANTGELFF.

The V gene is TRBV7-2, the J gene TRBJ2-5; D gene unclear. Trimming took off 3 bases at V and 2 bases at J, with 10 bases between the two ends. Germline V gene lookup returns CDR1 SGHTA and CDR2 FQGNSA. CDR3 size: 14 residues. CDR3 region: CASSLGSGQETQYF. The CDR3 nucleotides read TGTGCCAGCAGCTTGGGCAGTGGACAAGAGACCCAGTACTTC. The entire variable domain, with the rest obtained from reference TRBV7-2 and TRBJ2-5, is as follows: GAGVSQSPSNKVTEKGKDVELRCDPISGHTALYWYRQSLGQGLEFLIYFQGNSAPDKSGLPSDRFSAERTGGSVSTLTIQRTQQEDSAVYLCASSLGSGQETQYFGPGTRLLVL.

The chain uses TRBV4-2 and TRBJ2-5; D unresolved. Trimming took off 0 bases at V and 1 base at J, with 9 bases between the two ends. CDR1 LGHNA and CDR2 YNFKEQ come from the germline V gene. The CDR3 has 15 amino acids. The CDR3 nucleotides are TGTGCCAGCAGCCAAGAACTTAGCCCCCAAGAGACCCAGTACTTC. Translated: CASSQELSPQETQYF.